These 27 T cell receptor beta chains share one sample of origin, sequenced in a study of shared T cell receptors in the human thymus. Data came from immunoSEQ multiplex PCR; TCRdb stores just in-frame clones and leaves some out. The sample has more than 550,000 clones, more than 75% seen once. These data were also filed under a second study, of human thymus T cells.

Sequencing input: thymocytes. The receptors were gathered from a boy younger than two with a congenital heart defect.

This rearrangement joins TRBV5-6 to TRBJ2-3; 14 nucleotides align to TRBD2. The length of the CDR3 is 18 residues. Germline values: CDR1 SGHDT, CDR2 YYEEEE. The J segment lost 5 bases and the V segment lost 3 bases, leaving 11 bases of the junction unmatched. The DNA of the CDR3 is TGTGCCAGCAGCTGGGGGGGAGGGACTAGCGGGAGAATAGATACGCAGTATTTT. Protein sequence: CASSWGGGTSGRIDTQYF. The full variable domain, completed using reference TRBV5-6 and TRBJ2-3, is DAGVTQSPTHLIKTRGQQVTLRCSPKSGHDTVSWYQQALGQGPQFIFQYYEEEERQRGNFPDRFSGHQFPNYSSELNVNALLLGDSALYLCASSWGGGTSGRIDTQYFGPGTRLTVL.

The chain combines TRBV7-4 with TRBJ1-2, with 8 bases lining up with TRBD1. This CDR3 region has 17 residues. V lost 2 bases, J lost 3 bases, and 11 bases stayed unmatched. The V gene's germline CDR1 is SGHVT and CDR2 SQSDAQ. DNA for the CDR3: TGTGCCAGCAGCTTATCCCCTAGGACAGGGAAAGACTATGGCTACACCTTC. This codes for CASSLSPRTGKDYGYTF.

This chain links TRBV25-1 with TRBJ2-1; 11 bases are a match to TRBD2. The trim removed 1 base at V and 6 bases at J, leaving 8 bases unmatched. The germline CDR1 and CDR2 sequences are MGHDK and SYGVNS. This CDR3 comprises 17 residues. The CDR3 spells CASSEFLTSGDPNEQFF. CDR3 bases: TGTGCCAGCAGTGAATTCTTGACTAGCGGGGACCCCAATGAGCAGTTCTTC.

V usage is TRBV14 and J usage is TRBJ2-5; 7 bases map to TRBD2. J lost 1 base, V lost 3 bases, and 8 bases had no gene match. The CDR3 is 16 residues long. The germline CDR1 and CDR2 sequences are SGHDN and FVKESK. The CDR3 loop reads CASSHPAGTPQETQYF. CDR3 coding DNA: TGTGCCAGCAGCCACCCAGCGGGGACCCCCCAAGAGACCCAGTACTTC.

The chain couples TRBV9 to TRBJ1-2; 9 positions agree with TRBD1. From germline, CDR1 is SGDLS and CDR2 YYNGEE. V lost 4 bases to trimming and J lost 7 bases; unmatched junction nucleotides: 8. This CDR3 spans 14 amino acids. In DNA form, the CDR3 reads TGTGCCAGCAGCCCCCTGGGACAGGGCCCTGGCTACACCTTC. Translation gives CASSPLGQGPGYTF.

As regards this clone: Distinct nucleotide sequences in the sample also encode this CDR3. In DNA form, the CDR3 reads TGTGCCAGCAGTCCCGGGACAGGCCGGACTGAAGCTTTCTTT. The encoded protein is CASSPGTGRTEAFF. This chain joins TRBV28 and TRBJ1-1, with TRBD1 matching over 8 bases. Germline V lookup: CDR1 MDHEN, CDR2 SYDVKM. J lost 5 bases, V lost 5 bases, and 7 bases had no gene match. This CDR3 is 14 amino acids long. Full variable domain (rest looked up from reference TRBV28 and TRBJ1-1): DVKVTQSSRYLVKRTGEKVFLECVQDMDHENMFWYRQDPGLGLRLIYFSYDVKMKEKGDIPEGYSVSREKKERFSLILESASTNQTSMYLCASSPGTGRTEAFFGQGTRLTVV.

V and J are TRBV6-5 and TRBJ1-2; a possible D gene is TRBD1 (5 bases). CDR1 is MNHEY and CDR2 is SVGAGI in the germline V gene. The CDR3 loop spans 14 amino acids. Trimming took 6 bases from V and 0 from J, leaving 11 bases between them. In DNA form, the CDR3 reads TGTGCCAGCAGCCACAGGAGCCCTAACTATGGCTACACCTTC. Its protein is CASSHRSPNYGYTF.

The CDR3 protein is CASSQDKAGSYNEQFF. The DNA for the CDR3 is TGCGCCAGCAGCCAAGATAAGGCGGGATCCTACAATGAGCAGTTCTTC. The chain uses TRBV4-3 and TRBJ2-1; possible D gene TRBD2, 6 bases. Germline loops: CDR1 LGHNA, CDR2 YSLEER. V was clipped by 0 bases and J by 1 base, with 10 bases between them. This CDR3 is built from 16 residues.

The chain carries TRBV6-1 and TRBJ1-6, with 7 positions matching TRBD1. This CDR3 region has 16 residues. Germline V gene lookup returns CDR1 MNHNS and CDR2 SASEGT. V shed 3 bases, J shed 4 bases, and the junction held 6 bases outside the gene matches. Here the CDR3 DNA reads TGTGCCAGCAGTGAGGTTTTGGGACAGTATAATTCACCCCTCCACTTT. Protein product: CASSEVLGQYNSPLHF.

The V call is TRBV6-6, the J call TRBJ2-7, with TRBD2 identical over 12 bases. The germline gives CDR1 MNHNY, CDR2 SVGAGI (reference sequence). The V segment lost 6 bases and the J segment 0 bases; nucleotides outside the gene matches: 6. The CDR3 contains 16 residues. CDR3 in amino acids: CASSAGLAGISYEQYF. Written as DNA, the CDR3 is TGTGCCAGCAGCGCGGGACTAGCGGGTATCTCCTACGAGCAGTACTTC.

The CDR3 region has the DNA TGTGCCAGCACCCCGGGGGTAGCGGGACCCACAGATACGCAGTATTTT. Amino acid sequence: CASTPGVAGPTDTQYF. V gene TRBV5-4 combines with J gene TRBJ2-3, with 8 bases identical to TRBD2. V was pared by 6 bases and J by 2 bases, with 11 bases of the junction left unmatched. CDR3 length equals 16 residues. From germline, CDR1 is SGHNT and CDR2 YYREEE (reference sequence). Full variable domain (missing parts from reference TRBV5-4 and TRBJ2-3): ETGVTQSPTHLIKTRGQQVTLRCSSQSGHNTVSWYQQALGQGPQFIFQYYREEENGRGNFPPRFSGLQFPNYSSELNVNALELDDSALYLCASTPGVAGPTDTQYFGPGTRLTVL.

The gene calls are TRBV5-1 and TRBJ2-3; 12 nucleotides line up with TRBD2. V gave up 4 bases and J gave up 6 bases; unmatched junction bases: 6. CDR3 length: 15 amino acids. Germline CDR1 is SGHRS and CDR2 is YFSETQ. As DNA, the CDR3 is TGCGCCAGCAGCACCAGGACTAGCGGGACCGATACGCAGTATTTT. It specifies CASSTRTSGTDTQYF.

The chain carries TRBV6-1 and TRBJ2-5; 9 nucleotides match TRBD1. Germline V lookup: CDR1 MNHNS, CDR2 SASEGT. This CDR3 is built from 13 residues. V lost 7 bases and J lost 2; bases outside the gene matches: 2. For the CDR3, the DNA is TGTGCCAGCACGGACAGGGGTCAAGAGACCCAGTACTTC. Residues: CASTDRGQETQYF.

The V gene is TRBV6-5, the J gene TRBJ2-1; tentative D call: TRBD1 (5 bases). The CDR3 consists of 12 residues. Germline lookup yields CDR1 MNHEY and CDR2 SVGAGI. Trimming cost V 4 bases and J 7 bases, with 8 bases left between them. The CDR3 DNA reads TGTGCCAGCAGTTGTAAGGGGAATGAGCAGTTCTTC. This sequence encodes CASSCKGNEQFF.

The chain employs TRBV9 and TRBJ2-3; the D gene is possibly TRBD2 (6 bases). There are 14 residues in the CDR3. V shed 2 bases and J shed 0 bases, with 7 bases lying between them. CDR1 is SGDLS and CDR2 is YYNGEE in the germline V gene. CDR3 protein: CASSVTRSTDTQYF. CDR3 DNA: TGTGCCAGCAGCGTGACTAGAAGCACAGATACGCAGTATTTT.

V is TRBV4-1 and J is TRBJ1-1, with D uncertain. CDR3 length: 13 amino acids. The V gene's germline CDR1 is MGHRA and CDR2 YSYEKL. Trimming took 2 bases from V and 6 from J, leaving 10 bases between them. The CDR3 DNA is TGCGCCAGCAGCCAAAACGACATGCCTGAAGCTTTCTTT. This translates into CASSQNDMPEAFF.

This chain joins TRBV5-1 and TRBJ2-2, with D possibly TRBD1 on 5 matching bases. The CDR3 spans 16 residues. The germline CDR1 and CDR2 sequences are SGHRS and YFSETQ. V shed 1 base and J shed 4 bases, with 14 bases lying between them. CDR3 in amino acids: CASSLRTRGSTGELFF. The CDR3, as DNA: TGCGCCAGCAGCTTGCGGACAAGGGGTAGCACCGGGGAGCTGTTTTTT.

This clone was detected only once. The chain has TRBV14 and TRBJ2-7, with TRBD1 matching 10 bases. V gave up 4 bases and J gave up 4 bases; unmatched junction bases: 4. Germline V gene lookup returns CDR1 SGHDN and CDR2 FVKESK. This CDR3 is built from 14 residues. CDR3 sequence reads: CASSPGTGDYEQYF. CDR3 in DNA: TGTGCCAGCAGCCCCGGGACAGGGGATTACGAGCAGTACTTC.

This clone has only a few counts. The chain joins TRBV19 to TRBJ1-3; D not certain. Germline V lookup: CDR1 LNHDA, CDR2 SQIVND (reference sequence). The germline V and J ends were trimmed by 7 bases and 0 bases, with 7 bases remaining between them. This CDR3 spans 13 amino acids. The CDR3 here is CASTPGSGNTIYF. CDR3 nucleotides: TGTGCCAGTACCCCGGGCTCTGGAAACACCATATATTTT.

The V call is TRBV10-3, the J call TRBJ2-7, with 8 bases matching TRBD1. Unmatched junction bases numbered 3, after V lost 3 bases and J lost 2 bases. CDR3 length: 14 amino acids. Germline V lookup: CDR1 ENHRY, CDR2 SYGVKD. The CDR3 reads CAISDRGQTYEQYF. The CDR3 nucleotides read TGTGCCATCAGTGACAGGGGGCAGACCTACGAGCAGTACTTC.

The chain is built from TRBV9 and TRBJ1-2; D not certain. Per the germline V gene, CDR1 is SGDLS and CDR2 is YYNGEE. This CDR3 has 14 amino acids. V lost 0 bases to trimming and J lost 6 bases, with 12 bases between them. The CDR3 DNA is TGTGCCAGCAGCGTAGCTGGATTAGCAGATGGCTACACCTTC. It encodes CASSVAGLADGYTF.

The J gene is TRBJ2-3, the V gene TRBV30; 9 bases map to TRBD2. The CDR3 has 15 residues. V lost 2 bases to trimming and J lost 4 bases; unmatched junction nucleotides: 7. The germline CDR1 and CDR2 sequences are GTSNPN and SVGIG (reference sequence). The CDR3 sequence: CAWSYSGRWADTQYF. CDR3 in DNA: TGTGCCTGGAGTTATAGCGGGAGATGGGCAGATACGCAGTATTTT.

Concerning this clone: One end of the junction fails to match germline, which may point to a read error. Additional DNA sequences in this sample encode the identical CDR3. The chain couples TRBV7-8 to TRBJ1-6; D not certain. Germline V gene sequence: CDR1 SGHVS, CDR2 FQNEAQ. CDR3 length: 13 residues. The CDR3: CASSLSENSPLHF. The CDR3 DNA reads as TGTGCCAGCAGCTTATCTGAGAATTCCCCCCTCCACTTT.

The chain joins TRBV7-9 to TRBJ2-7; D is uncertain. Germline values: CDR1 SEHNR, CDR2 FQNEAQ (reference sequence). V was trimmed by 1 base and J by 2 bases, leaving 21 bases between them. The CDR3 runs to 18 residues. CDR3 protein: CASSLEQAGKVPTYEQYF. CDR3 DNA sequence: TGTGCCAGCAGCTTAGAGCAGGCCGGCAAGGTTCCAACCTACGAGCAGTACTTC. Full variable domain (rest looked up from reference TRBV7-9 and TRBJ2-7): DTGVSQNPRHKITKRGQNVTFRCDPISEHNRLYWYRQTLGQGPEFLTYFQNEAQLEKSRLLSDRFSAERPKGSFSTLEIQRTEQGDSAMYLCASSLEQAGKVPTYEQYFGPGTRLTVT.

A remark on this clone: One junction end does not reproduce the germline sequence, and a read error may be involved. The gene calls are TRBV29-1 and TRBJ2-7; 7 bases agree with TRBD1. The germline gives CDR1 SQVTM, CDR2 ANQGSEA. This CDR3 has 15 amino acids. CDR3 DNA sequence: TGCAGCGTTGGGACCTTTCGGACAGGAGAGTACGAGCAGTGCTTC. The encoded protein is CSVGTFRTGEYEQCF.

The chain carries TRBV2 and TRBJ1-1; D is unresolved. Germline V gene lookup returns CDR1 SNHLY and CDR2 FYNNEI. The CDR3 is made up of 19 amino acids. Trimming pared 3 bases from V and 0 bases from J, leaving 23 bases between. The CDR3 DNA follows: TGTGCCAGCAGTGAGCTGACCGGGGTCATTATGAGGATGAACACTGAAGCTTTCTTT. As protein: CASSELTGVIMRMNTEAFF.

The V call is TRBV6-5, the J call TRBJ1-2; D is possibly TRBD1 (5 bases). The V end was cut by 8 bases, the J end by 2 bases, with 9 bases between. This CDR3 has 12 amino acids. CDR1 is MNHEY, CDR2 SVGAGI, per germline. CDR3 in amino acids: CASLSGNYGYTF. The DNA of the CDR3 is TGTGCCAGCTTGTCAGGGAACTATGGCTACACCTTC.